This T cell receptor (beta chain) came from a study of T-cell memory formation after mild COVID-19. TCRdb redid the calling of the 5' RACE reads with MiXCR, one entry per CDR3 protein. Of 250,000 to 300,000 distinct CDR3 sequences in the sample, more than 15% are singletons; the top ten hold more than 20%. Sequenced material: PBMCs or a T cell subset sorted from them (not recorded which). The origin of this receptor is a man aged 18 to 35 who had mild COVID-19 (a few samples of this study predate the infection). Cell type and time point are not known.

CDR3 protein: CASSLWLAGFDEQFF. DNA of the CDR3: TGTGCCAGCAGTTTATGGCTAGCAGGGTTCGATGAGCAGTTCTTC. The J gene is TRBJ2-1, the V gene TRBV12-3 or TRBV12-4; the D call may be TRBD1 or TRBD2 (5 bases each). The CDR3 spans 15 residues. V lost 2 bases and J 8 bases, leaving 16 bases between the germline ends.